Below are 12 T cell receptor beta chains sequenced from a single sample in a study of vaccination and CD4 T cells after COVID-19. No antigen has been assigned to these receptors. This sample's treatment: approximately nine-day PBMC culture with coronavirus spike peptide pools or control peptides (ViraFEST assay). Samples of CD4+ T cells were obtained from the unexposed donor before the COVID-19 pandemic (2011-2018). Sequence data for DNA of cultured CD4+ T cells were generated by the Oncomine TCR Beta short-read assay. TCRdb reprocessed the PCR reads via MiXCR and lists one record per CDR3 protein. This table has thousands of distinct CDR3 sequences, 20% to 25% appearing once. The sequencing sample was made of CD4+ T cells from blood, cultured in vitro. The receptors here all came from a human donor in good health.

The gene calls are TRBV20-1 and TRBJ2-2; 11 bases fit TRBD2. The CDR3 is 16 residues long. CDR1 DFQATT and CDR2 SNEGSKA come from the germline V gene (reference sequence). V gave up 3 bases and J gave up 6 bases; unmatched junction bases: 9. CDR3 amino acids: CSASLAGGSGSGELFF. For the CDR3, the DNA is TGCAGTGCTAGCCTAGCGGGGGGTTCAGGGTCCGGGGAGCTGTTTTTT.

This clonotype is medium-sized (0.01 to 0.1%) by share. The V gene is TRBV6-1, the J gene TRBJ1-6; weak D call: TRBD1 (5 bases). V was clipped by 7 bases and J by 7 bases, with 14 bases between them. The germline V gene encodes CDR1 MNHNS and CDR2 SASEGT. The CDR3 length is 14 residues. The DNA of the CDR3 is TGTGCCAGCATCTCGGGGACGGTCAATTCACCCCTCCACTTT. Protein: CASISGTVNSPLHF.

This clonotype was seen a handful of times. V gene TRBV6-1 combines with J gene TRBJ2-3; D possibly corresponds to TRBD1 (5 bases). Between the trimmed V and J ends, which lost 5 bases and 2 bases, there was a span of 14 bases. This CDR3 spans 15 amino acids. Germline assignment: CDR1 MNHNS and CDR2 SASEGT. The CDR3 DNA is TGTGCCAGCAGTCCGGAAGGGGTACTCACAGATACGCAGTATTTT. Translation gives CASSPEGVLTDTQYF.

CDR3 sequence (DNA): TGTGCCAGCAGCAACAGCGGGGGCGCCGCCAATGAGCAGTTCTTC. It yields the protein CASSNSGGAANEQFF. The chain couples TRBV7-9 to TRBJ2-1; 8 positions agree with TRBD2. V was clipped by 5 bases and J by 6 bases; unmatched bases: 9. CDR1 is SEHNR and CDR2 is FQNEAQ in the germline V gene (reference sequence). This CDR3 contains 15 residues. The full variable domain, in which reference TRBV7-9 and TRBJ2-1 provide the parts outside the CDR3, is DTGVSQNPRHKITKRGQNVTFRCDPISEHNRLYWYRQTLGQGPEFLTYFQNEAQLEKSRLLSDRFSAERPKGSFSTLEIQRTEQGDSAMYLCASSNSGGAANEQFFGPGTRLTVL.

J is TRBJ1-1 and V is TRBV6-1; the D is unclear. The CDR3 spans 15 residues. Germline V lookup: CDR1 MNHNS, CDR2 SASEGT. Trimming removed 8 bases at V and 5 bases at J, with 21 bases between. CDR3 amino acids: CASARGRGSGTEAFF. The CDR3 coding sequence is TGTGCCAGCGCTCGAGGACGAGGGAGCGGGACTGAAGCTTTCTTT.

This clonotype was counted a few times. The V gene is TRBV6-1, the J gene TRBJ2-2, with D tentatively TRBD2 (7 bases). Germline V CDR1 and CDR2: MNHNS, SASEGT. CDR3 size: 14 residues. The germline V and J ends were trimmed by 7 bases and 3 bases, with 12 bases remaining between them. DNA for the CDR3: TGTGCCAGCAAAGGGAGGGGGGACACCGGGGAGCTGTTTTTT. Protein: CASKGRGDTGELFF.

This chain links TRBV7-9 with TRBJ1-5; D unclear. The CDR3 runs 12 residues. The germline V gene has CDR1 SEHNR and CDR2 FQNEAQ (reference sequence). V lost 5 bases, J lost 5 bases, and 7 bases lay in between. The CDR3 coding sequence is TGTGCCAGCAGCAGGAGGGATCAGCCCCAGCATTTT. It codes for CASSRRDQPQHF.

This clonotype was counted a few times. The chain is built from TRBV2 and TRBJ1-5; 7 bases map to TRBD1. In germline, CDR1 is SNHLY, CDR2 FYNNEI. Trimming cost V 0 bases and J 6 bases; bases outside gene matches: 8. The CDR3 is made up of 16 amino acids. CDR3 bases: TGTGCCAGCAGTGAAGCGAAGGGGCAGGGGGGTCAGCCCCAGCATTTT. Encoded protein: CASSEAKGQGGQPQHF.

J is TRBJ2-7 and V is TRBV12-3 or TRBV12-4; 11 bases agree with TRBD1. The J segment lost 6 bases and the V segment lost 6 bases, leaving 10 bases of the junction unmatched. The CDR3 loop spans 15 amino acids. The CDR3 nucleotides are TGTGCCAGCAGATGGGGCGGGACAGGGGGGGTCGAGCAGTACTTC. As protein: CASRWGGTGGVEQYF.

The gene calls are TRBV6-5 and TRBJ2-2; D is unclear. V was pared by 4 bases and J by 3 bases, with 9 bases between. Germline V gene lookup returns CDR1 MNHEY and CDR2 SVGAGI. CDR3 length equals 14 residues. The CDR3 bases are TGTGCCAGCAGTTGGGCGAAGGACACCGGGGAGCTGTTTTTT. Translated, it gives CASSWAKDTGELFF.

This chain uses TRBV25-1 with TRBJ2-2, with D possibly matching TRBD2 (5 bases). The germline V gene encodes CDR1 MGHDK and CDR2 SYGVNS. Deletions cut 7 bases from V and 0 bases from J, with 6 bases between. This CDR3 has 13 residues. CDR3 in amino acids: CASIGANTGELFF. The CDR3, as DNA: TGTGCCAGCATCGGGGCGAACACCGGGGAGCTGTTTTTT. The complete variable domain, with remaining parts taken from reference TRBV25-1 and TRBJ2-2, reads EADIYQTPRYLVIGTGKKITLECSQTMGHDKMYWYQQDPGMELHLIHYSYGVNSTEKGDLSSESTVSRIRTEHFPLTLESARPSHTSQYLCASIGANTGELFFGEGSRLTVL.

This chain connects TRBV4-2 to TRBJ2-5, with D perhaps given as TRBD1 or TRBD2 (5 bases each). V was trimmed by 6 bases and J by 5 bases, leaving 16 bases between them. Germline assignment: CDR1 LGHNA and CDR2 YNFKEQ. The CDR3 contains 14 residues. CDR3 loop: CASRGLGEGETQYF. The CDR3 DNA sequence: TGTGCCAGCAGAGGGTTAGGAGAGGGGGAGACCCAGTACTTC.